Below are 8 T cell receptor beta chains sequenced from a single sample in a study of cytomegalovirus exposure and HLA in healthy donors. PCR amplification relied on 60 Vbeta primers (plus 13 Jbeta primers). The method was immunoSEQ multiplex PCR; TCRdb's version includes in-frame clones alone and lacks a portion of them. The sample has around 55,000 clones, approximately 78% seen once. Sequencing was performed on PBMCs. These receptors all come from a female donor in good health and CMV-seronegative.

The chain couples TRBV5-1 to TRBJ2-2; D uncertain. Trimming pared 0 bases from V and 1 base from J, leaving 7 bases between. This CDR3 has 15 amino acids. CDR1 and CDR2 (germline): SGHRS, YFSETQ. CDR3 DNA sequence: TGCGCCAGCAGCTTGGAGGAGAGGAACACCGGGGAGCTGTTTTTT. Its protein product is CASSLEERNTGELFF.

The V and J genes are TRBV7-3 and TRBJ2-3; 8 bases align to TRBD2. V lost 0 bases and J lost 2; bases outside the gene matches: 7. This CDR3 is built from 17 residues. CDR1 and CDR2 (germline): SGHTA, FQGTGA. CDR3: CASSLTGSGGHTDTQYF. The DNA of the CDR3 is TGTGCCAGCAGCTTAACGGGGAGCGGGGGCCACACAGATACGCAGTATTTT.

This chain uses TRBV27 with TRBJ1-5; D is perhaps TRBD1 (6 bases). This CDR3 contains 15 residues. CDR1 is MNHEY, CDR2 SMNVEV, per germline (reference sequence). Between the trimmed V and J ends, which lost 8 bases and 3 bases, there was a span of 17 bases. The CDR3 DNA reads TGTGCCAGCCGGTTTGGGGGGGCTTACAATCAGCCCCAGCATTTT. It encodes CASRFGGAYNQPQHF.

This clone was observed a single time. The chain recombines TRBV7-2 with TRBJ2-5; 8 bases are shared with TRBD1. The DNA end favors TRBJ2-7, so the J call may be wrong. In germline, CDR1 is SGHTA, CDR2 FQGNSA. This CDR3 comprises 14 residues. The CDR3: CASSAFRGPYEQYF. CDR3 DNA sequence: TGTGCCAGCAGCGCCTTCAGGGGGCCGTACGAGCAGTACTTC.

This chain uses TRBV6-5 with TRBJ2-7, with D perhaps matching TRBD1 (5 bases). Germline V gene sequence: CDR1 MNHEY, CDR2 SVGAGI. Trimming took 4 bases from V and 1 from J, leaving 17 bases between them. CDR3 size: 16 residues. CDR3 DNA sequence: TGTGCCAGCAGTTTCCCAGACAGAATTTTTTCCTACGAGCAGTACTTC. Translated: CASSFPDRIFSYEQYF.

The gene calls are TRBV6-6 and TRBJ2-5; 7 bases align to TRBD1. Trimming cost V 7 bases and J 5 bases; bases outside gene matches: 13. Germline assignment: CDR1 MNHNY and CDR2 SVGAGI (reference sequence). The CDR3 consists of 15 residues. The CDR3 DNA sequence: TGTGCCAGCAACGTTCGGGTAGGGGGCGAGGAGACCCAGTACTTC. Protein product: CASNVRVGGEETQYF.

The chain is built from TRBV30 and TRBJ1-3; D remains unclear. The CDR3 spans 11 residues. Germline values: CDR1 GTSNPN, CDR2 SVGIG (reference sequence). Trimming removed 7 bases from V and 9 bases from J, with 13 bases in between. CDR3 region: CASTQVGTIYF. CDR3 DNA sequence: TGTGCCTCTACGCAAGTTGGCACCATATATTTT. The full variable domain, in which reference TRBV30 and TRBJ1-3 provide the parts outside the CDR3, is SQTIHQWPATLVQPVGSPLSLECTVEGTSNPNLYWYRQAAGRGLQLLFYSVGIGQISSEVPQNLSASRPQDRQFILSSKKLLLSDSGFYLCASTQVGTIYFGEGSWLTVV.

This clone was seen a handful of times. Mismatch with germline at one junction end may stem from a read error. The chain links TRBV7-9 to TRBJ1-1; the match to TRBD1 covers 9 bases. The germline gives CDR1 SEHNR, CDR2 FQNEAQ (reference sequence). This CDR3 spans 18 amino acids. This CDR3 reads CSSSLGGGTGWISTEAFF. The CDR3 DNA follows: TGTTCCAGCAGCTTAGGTGGGGGGACAGGGTGGATAAGCACTGAAGCTTTCTTT.